Listed here are 5 T cell receptor beta chains from one sample, sequenced in a study of shared clonotypes between healthy human individuals. TCRdb's copy holds only in-frame clones and misses some; the assay was immunoSEQ multiplex PCR. The data show some 2,400,000 clones, 90% to 97% seen once. The sequenced sample consisted of naive CD4+ T cells sorted from blood. This sample's subset: CD45RA+ positively selected. These receptor sequences come from a man in his late teens or twenties in good health.

This chain connects TRBV30 to TRBJ2-2, with a tentative D call TRBD1 (5 bases). The V end was cut by 5 bases, the J end by 0 bases, with 16 bases between. The CDR3 totals 16 residues. The germline gives CDR1 GTSNPN, CDR2 SVGIG (reference sequence). CDR3 region: CAWGIYRFANTGELFF. Written as DNA, the CDR3 is TGTGCCTGGGGGATCTACAGGTTCGCGAACACCGGGGAGCTGTTTTTT.

The chain employs TRBV2 and TRBJ2-3; D might be TRBD2 (5 bases). Per the germline V gene, CDR1 is SNHLY and CDR2 is FYNNEI. V was clipped by 1 base and J by 1 base, with 9 bases between them. The CDR3 totals 15 residues. The DNA of the CDR3 is TGTGCCAGCAGTGAAGGAGCGGTGGGCACAGATACGCAGTATTTT. This gives the protein CASSEGAVGTDTQYF.

The chain couples TRBV6-6 to TRBJ1-5, with D possibly TRBD1 on 6 matching bases. V lost 2 bases and J lost 7, with 12 bases in between. Germline assignment: CDR1 MNHNY and CDR2 SVGAGI (reference sequence). The CDR3 totals 14 residues. CDR3 nucleotides: TGTGCCAGCAGTTACCTGGAGGGGGTGCAGCCCCAGCATTTT. Encoded protein: CASSYLEGVQPQHF.

V is TRBV4-1 and J is TRBJ1-2, with D possibly being TRBD1 (5 bases). Germline-derived CDR1 and CDR2 are MGHRA and YSYEKL. The CDR3 has 15 amino acids. Between the trimmed V and J ends, which lost 4 bases and 5 bases, there was a span of 17 bases. The CDR3 region has the DNA TGCGCCAGCAGCCCCCTAGTGGGGGGAGGATATGGCTACACCTTC. It codes for CASSPLVGGGYGYTF.

Concerning this clone: This same CDR3 is encoded by further DNA sequences in the sample. The CDR3 coding sequence is TGTGCCAGCAGCGTAGCCCAGACCGAGACCCAGTACTTC. Translating it yields CASSVAQTETQYF. The chain has TRBV9 and TRBJ2-5; no reliable D call. This CDR3 spans 13 amino acids. V lost 0 bases and J 5 bases, leaving 8 bases between the germline ends. CDR1 is SGDLS and CDR2 is YYNGEE in the germline V gene.